This TCR beta chain was observed in a study of cytomegalovirus exposure and HLA in healthy donors. Across the study: The study's early data release held around 85 million unique TCRs from HLA-typed donors.

The PCR was carried out with 60 Vbeta primers and 13 Jbeta primers. Repertoires were generated with immunoSEQ multiplex PCR, while TCRdb's copy carries only in-frame clones and drops some. The sample consists of about 95,000 clones, roughly four fifths of them appearing once. The source material was PBMCs. This sequence was found in a young man in good health and CMV-seropositive.

The DNA for the CDR3 is TGCGCCAGCAGCTCCTCAGGGGGCACTGAAGCTTTCTTT. Protein sequence: CASSSSGGTEAFF. The V call is TRBV5-1, the J call TRBJ1-1, with TRBD1 matching over 7 bases. The CDR3 has 13 amino acids. The germline CDR1 and CDR2 sequences are SGHRS and YFSETQ. With 3 bases clipped from V and 4 bases from J, the junction kept 3 bases outside the gene matches.